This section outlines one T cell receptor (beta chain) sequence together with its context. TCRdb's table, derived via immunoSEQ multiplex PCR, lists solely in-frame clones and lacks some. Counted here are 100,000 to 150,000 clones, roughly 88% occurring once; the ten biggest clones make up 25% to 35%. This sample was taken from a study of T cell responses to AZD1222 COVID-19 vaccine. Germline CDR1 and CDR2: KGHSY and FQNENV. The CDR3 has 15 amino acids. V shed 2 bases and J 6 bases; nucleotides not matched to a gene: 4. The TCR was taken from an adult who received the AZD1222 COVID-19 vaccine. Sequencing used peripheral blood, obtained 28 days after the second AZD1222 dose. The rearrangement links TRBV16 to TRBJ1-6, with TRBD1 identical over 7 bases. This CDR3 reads CASSQIGQANSPLHF. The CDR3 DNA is TGTGCCAGCAGCCAAATCGGACAGGCTAATTCACCCCTCCACTTT.